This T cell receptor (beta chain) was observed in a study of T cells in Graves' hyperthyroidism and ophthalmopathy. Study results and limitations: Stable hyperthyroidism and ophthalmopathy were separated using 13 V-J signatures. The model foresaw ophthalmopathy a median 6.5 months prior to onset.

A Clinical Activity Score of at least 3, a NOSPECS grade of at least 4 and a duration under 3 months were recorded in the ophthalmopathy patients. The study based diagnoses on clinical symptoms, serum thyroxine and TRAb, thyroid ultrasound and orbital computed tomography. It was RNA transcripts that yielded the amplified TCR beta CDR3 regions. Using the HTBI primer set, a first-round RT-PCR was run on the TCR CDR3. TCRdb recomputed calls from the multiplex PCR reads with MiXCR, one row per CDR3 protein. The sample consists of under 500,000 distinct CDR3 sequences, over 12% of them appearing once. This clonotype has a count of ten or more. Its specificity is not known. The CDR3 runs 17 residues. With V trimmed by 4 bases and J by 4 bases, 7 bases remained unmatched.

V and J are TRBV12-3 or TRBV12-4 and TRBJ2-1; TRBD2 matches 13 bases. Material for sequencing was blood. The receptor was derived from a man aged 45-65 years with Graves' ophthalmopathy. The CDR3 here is CASSSTSGRIKYNEQFF. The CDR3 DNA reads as TGTGCCAGCAGTTCGACTAGCGGGAGGATAAAGTACAATGAGCAGTTCTTC.